The next 8 T cell receptor beta chains were all read from a single sample in a study of CD4+ T cells in melanoma. Profiled with immunoSEQ multiplex PCR; TCRdb holds only in-frame clones, not every one. The repertoire includes about 11,000 clones, more than 60% of them detected once, and more than 8% sits in the top ten. Sequencing was carried out using cells from a culture (not recorded whether cultured in vitro). Receptors were obtained from a human donor with melanoma.

The genes are TRBV5-1 and TRBJ2-5, with 8 bases identical to TRBD1. The V gene's germline CDR1 is SGHRS and CDR2 YFSETQ. V shed 3 bases, J shed 6 bases, and the junction held 7 bases outside the gene matches. The CDR3 consists of 14 residues. The CDR3 DNA sequence: TGCGCCAGCAGCTACACGACAGGGGCCAAGACCCAGTACTTC. The encoded protein is CASSYTTGAKTQYF.

This clone was counted between two and nine times. The chain has TRBV2 and TRBJ1-1; the match to TRBD1 covers 8 bases. This CDR3 is 17 amino acids long. CDR1 is SNHLY and CDR2 is FYNNEI in the germline V gene. Germline trimming cut 0 bases from V and 3 bases from J; bases unmatched to any gene: 9. The CDR3 DNA follows: TGTGCCAGCAGTGAAGCCCCAGGGGGCCTTCTCTACACTGAAGCTTTCTTT. Amino acid sequence: CASSEAPGGLLYTEAFF.

By sample fraction, this clone is medium-sized. The chain combines TRBV7-9 with TRBJ1-2; a weak D match, TRBD1 (6 bases). CDR1 and CDR2 from the germline V gene are SEHNR and FQNEAQ (reference sequence). The CDR3 is made up of 14 amino acids. V lost 4 bases and J lost 2, with 11 bases in between. The CDR3 loop is CASSSTGTNYGYTF. The CDR3 nucleotides are TGTGCCAGCAGCTCTACAGGGACCAACTATGGCTACACCTTC.

This clone came up once. The V gene is TRBV7-2, the J gene TRBJ2-7; no reliable D call. V shed 9 bases and J shed 0 bases, with 6 bases lying between them. Germline V gives CDR1 SGHTA, CDR2 FQGNSA. This CDR3 comprises 11 residues. CDR3 DNA: TGTGCCAGTCAGGACTCCTACGAGCAGTACTTC. Translation: CASQDSYEQYF. The full variable domain, its missing parts supplied by reference TRBV7-2 and TRBJ2-7, is GAGVSQSPSNKVTEKGKDVELRCDPISGHTALYWYRQSLGQGLEFLIYFQGNSAPDKSGLPSDRFSAERTGGSVSTLTIQRTQQEDSAVYLCASQDSYEQYFGPGTRLTVT.

The chain has TRBV11-2 and TRBJ1-4; no definite D call. With 5 bases removed from V and 6 bases from J, the gap between germline ends came to 19 bases. Germline V lookup: CDR1 SGHAT, CDR2 FQNNGV. This CDR3 region has 16 residues. In DNA form, the CDR3 reads TGTGCCAGCAGCCAAGAAAGAGGGAGTGGGGATGAAAAACTGTTTTTT. Protein sequence: CASSQERGSGDEKLFF.

This clone was picked up a small number of times. The V and J genes are TRBV2 and TRBJ1-5; D gene ambiguous. The CDR3 runs to 15 residues. Germline V gives CDR1 SNHLY, CDR2 FYNNEI. Trimming removed 3 bases at V and 4 bases at J, with 13 bases between. CDR3 DNA: TGTGCCAGCAGTGACCTTGGGCTAACTAATCAGCCCCAGCATTTT. Amino acid sequence: CASSDLGLTNQPQHF.

This clone is judged medium-sized (0.01 to 0.1%). The CDR3 DNA reads as TGTGCCAGCAGCTCTAGGTGGGATTCACCCCTCCACTTT. It translates to CASSSRWDSPLHF. The chain has TRBV7-9 and TRBJ1-6; D remains unclear. CDR3 length equals 13 residues. The V gene's germline CDR1 is SEHNR and CDR2 FQNEAQ (reference sequence). V shed 4 bases and J shed 8 bases, with 9 bases lying between them.

This chain uses TRBV5-1 with TRBJ1-1, with a weak D call TRBD1 (6 bases). Trimming stripped 0 bases from V and 0 bases from J, with 9 bases between. Germline lookup yields CDR1 SGHRS and CDR2 YFSETQ. The CDR3 loop spans 15 amino acids. This CDR3 is CASSLGTVLNTEAFF. CDR3 nucleotides: TGCGCCAGCAGCTTGGGGACAGTTTTGAACACTGAAGCTTTCTTT.